This T cell receptor (beta chain) was identified in a study of blood T cell repertoires in COVID-19. Study-level information: The United States, Italy and Spain were the sources of the acute and convalescent COVID-19 samples.

The authors' processing: Estimated nucleated cell counts came from reference gene primer amplification. The data were produced by immunoSEQ multiplex PCR, yet TCRdb's version contains in-frame clones alone and is incomplete. D and trimming were read from the DNA, whereas the V and J calls and clone size are those reported in that table. The profile shows roughly 320,000 clones, about 82% of them singletons. The CDR3 has 15 residues. Trimming left V 5 bases short and J 5 bases short, with 19 bases between. Germline V gives CDR1 SEHNR, CDR2 FQNEAQ (reference sequence). Sequenced material: peripheral blood. V usage is TRBV7-9 and J usage is TRBJ2-7, with D hard to call. The source of this sequence is a human donor in a cohort sampled during active COVID-19. CDR3 nucleotide sequence: TGTGCCAGCAGCCAATCCGCGGATCCCGAAGACGAGCAGTACTTC. It encodes CASSQSADPEDEQYF. The variable domain in full, completed from reference TRBV7-9 and TRBJ2-7, reads DTGVSQNPRHKITKRGQNVTFRCDPISEHNRLYWYRQTLGQGPEFLTYFQNEAQLEKSRLLSDRFSAERPKGSFSTLEIQRTEQGDSAMYLCASSQSADPEDEQYFGPGTRLTVT.